These 27 T cell receptor beta chains share one sample of origin, sequenced in a study of T cell responses to AZD1222 COVID-19 vaccine. Some clones are missing from TCRdb's copy, which holds only in-frame ones; the method was immunoSEQ multiplex PCR. Of 100,000 to 120,000 clones listed, 89% are singletons. The sequencing here drew on peripheral blood, taken 28 days after the second AZD1222 dose. These receptors all come from an adult who received the AZD1222 COVID-19 vaccine.

The chain is built from TRBV4-3 and TRBJ1-2; no clear D gene. This CDR3 has 13 amino acids. V lost 0 bases, J lost 3 bases, and 5 bases lay in between. Germline V gives CDR1 LGHNA, CDR2 YSLEER. The CDR3 region is CASSQDRYYGYTF. CDR3 sequence (DNA): TGCGCCAGCAGCCAAGACCGCTACTATGGCTACACCTTC.

The chain joins TRBV6-4 to TRBJ2-6; tentatively, D is TRBD1 (6 bases). CDR1 and CDR2 (germline): MRHNA, SNTAGT. The CDR3 spans 15 residues. Trimming took 6 bases from V and 4 from J, leaving 13 bases between them. The CDR3 loop reads CASRVWGQGANVLTF. The CDR3 DNA reads TGTGCCAGCAGGGTGTGGGGGCAAGGGGCCAACGTCCTGACTTTC.

Here the CDR3 reads CASSLAGVETQYF. CDR3 nucleotides: TGTGCCAGCAGCTTAGCGGGAGTAGAGACCCAGTACTTC. The chain links TRBV7-2 to TRBJ2-5, with D maybe TRBD2 (5 bases). Germline V gives CDR1 SGHTA, CDR2 FQGNSA. Trimming took 0 bases from V and 4 from J, leaving 6 bases between them. This CDR3 contains 13 residues. The variable domain in full, with the rest retrieved from reference TRBV7-2 and TRBJ2-5, is GAGVSQSPSNKVTEKGKDVELRCDPISGHTALYWYRQSLGQGLEFLIYFQGNSAPDKSGLPSDRFSAERTGGSVSTLTIQRTQQEDSAVYLCASSLAGVETQYFGPGTRLLVL.

The chain has TRBV27 and TRBJ2-3; 11 bases fit TRBD2. Trimming took 3 bases from V and 5 from J; bases not matched to a gene: 4. Germline CDR1 and CDR2: MNHEY and SMNVEV (reference sequence). The CDR3 consists of 15 residues. The CDR3: CASSFNSGGGDTQYF. Here the CDR3 DNA reads TGTGCCAGCAGTTTTAATAGCGGGGGGGGAGATACGCAGTATTTT.

V gene TRBV7-8 combines with J gene TRBJ2-7, with TRBD1 identical over 9 bases. V shed 1 base, J shed 3 bases, and the junction held 4 bases outside the gene matches. CDR3 length: 15 residues. CDR1 is SGHVS and CDR2 is FQNEAQ in the germline V gene. The CDR3 sequence: CASSLDPGQGYEQYF. The CDR3 region has the DNA TGTGCCAGCAGCTTAGATCCGGGACAGGGCTACGAGCAGTACTTC.

This clone was counted once. CDR3 in amino acids: CASSFGTGNEKLFF. The CDR3, as DNA: TGTGCCAGCAGTTTCGGGACAGGGAATGAAAAACTGTTTTTT. This rearrangement joins TRBV11-2 to TRBJ1-4; 9 nucleotides align to TRBD1. From germline, CDR1 is SGHAT and CDR2 FQNNGV. Losses at the gene ends were 6 bases for V and 5 bases for J; bases not matched to a gene: 4. The CDR3 has 14 residues.

The V call is TRBV11-2, the J call TRBJ1-2; 9 bases map to TRBD1. CDR3 length: 13 residues. From germline, CDR1 is SGHAT and CDR2 FQNNGV. Trimming at V came to 7 bases and at J to 8 bases, leaving 8 bases not matched to a gene. The DNA for the CDR3 is TGTGCCAGCAACCACCGGGACAGGGTCGGCTACACCTTC. Translating gives CASNHRDRVGYTF.

V and J are TRBV5-6 and TRBJ1-1; D unresolved. This CDR3 is 13 amino acids long. V was shortened by 0 bases and J by 1 base, with 4 bases between the two germline ends. Germline V gene data show CDR1 as SGHDT and CDR2 as YYEEEE. The CDR3 sequence is CASSLGPNTEAFF. As DNA, the CDR3 is TGTGCCAGCAGCTTGGGGCCGAACACTGAAGCTTTCTTT.

The chain couples TRBV7-3 to TRBJ2-1; tentatively, D is TRBD1 or TRBD2 (5 bases each). Between the trimmed V and J ends, which lost 8 bases and 5 bases, there was a span of 16 bases. Germline assignment: CDR1 SGHTA and CDR2 FQGTGA. This CDR3 is built from 14 residues. Here the CDR3 reads CASFGTGTHNEQFF. CDR3 nucleotide sequence: TGTGCCAGCTTTGGGACCGGGACCCACAATGAGCAGTTCTTC.

V and J are TRBV30 and TRBJ2-5; D gene ambiguous. The CDR3 length is 12 residues. In germline, CDR1 is GTSNPN, CDR2 SVGIG (reference sequence). The ends were cut back, 2 bases at V and 4 bases at J, with 8 bases in the middle. CDR3 in DNA: TGTGCCTGGAGTTTGAACCTAGAGACCCAGTACTTC. It encodes CAWSLNLETQYF.

The chain is built from TRBV7-2 and TRBJ2-7; D not certain. The CDR3 has 15 amino acids. The V end was cut by 5 bases, the J end by 3 bases, with 17 bases between. Looked up from germline, CDR1 is SGHTA and CDR2 is FQGNSA. The DNA for the CDR3 is TGTGCCAGCAGCCCTACTCTCCTAGGAGTCTACGAGCAGTACTTC. Its protein is CASSPTLLGVYEQYF.

This rearrangement joins TRBV28 to TRBJ2-2; D might be TRBD1 (6 bases). CDR3 size: 18 residues. V lost 5 bases and J 2 bases, leaving 21 bases between the germline ends. CDR1 is MDHEN, CDR2 SYDVKM, per germline. CDR3 nucleotide sequence: TGTGCCAGCAGTCGCTGGACTGGGGGCACGGCAAACACCGGGGAGCTGTTTTTT. This sequence encodes CASSRWTGGTANTGELFF.

The genes are TRBV7-2 and TRBJ2-3, with D hard to call. The CDR3 contains 16 residues. The V end was cut by 0 bases, the J end by 0 bases, with 10 bases between. The germline V gene has CDR1 SGHTA and CDR2 FQGNSA. The CDR3 loop reads CASSLAGGGSTDTQYF. The CDR3 region has the DNA TGTGCCAGCAGCTTAGCGGGCGGTGGAAGCACAGATACGCAGTATTTT.

The rearrangement joins TRBV5-1 to TRBJ2-7; 12 bases fit TRBD2. This CDR3 is built from 17 residues. Germline V gives CDR1 SGHRS, CDR2 YFSETQ. Losses at the gene ends were 0 bases for V and 5 bases for J; bases not matched to a gene: 9. The chain's CDR3 is CASSLVTSGSESDEQYF. CDR3 coding DNA: TGCGCCAGCAGCTTGGTGACTAGCGGGAGCGAGTCGGACGAGCAGTACTTC.

The chain has TRBV7-3 and TRBJ1-1; no clear D. The CDR3 consists of 13 residues. Germline CDR1 and CDR2: SGHTA and FQGTGA. V was clipped by 1 base and J by 2 bases, with 5 bases between them. DNA of the CDR3: TGTGCCAGCAGCTTAATGGGTAACACTGAAGCTTTCTTT. Protein: CASSLMGNTEAFF.

The chain uses TRBV6-5 and TRBJ2-7, with 9 bases fitting TRBD2. CDR1 and CDR2 from the germline V gene are MNHEY and SVGAGI. There are 14 residues in the CDR3. V shed 3 bases and J 2 bases; nucleotides not matched to a gene: 2. Written as DNA, the CDR3 is TGTGCCAGCAGTTATCGGACTAGCGCCTACGAGCAGTACTTC. Protein product: CASSYRTSAYEQYF.

J is TRBJ1-6 and V is TRBV30; D possibly corresponds to TRBD1 (5 bases). Germline loops: CDR1 GTSNPN, CDR2 SVGIG (reference sequence). CDR3 length equals 14 residues. The V gene lost 5 bases and the J gene lost 9 bases, with 17 bases spanning the gap. In DNA form, the CDR3 reads TGTGCCTGGTCGGGGGATTCCGGGCGTTCACCCCTCCACTTT. Residues: CAWSGDSGRSPLHF.

The V and J genes are TRBV27 and TRBJ2-3, with D hard to call. The CDR3 length is 14 residues. V gave up 5 bases and J gave up 2 bases, with 11 bases separating them. Germline V gene sequence: CDR1 MNHEY, CDR2 SMNVEV (reference sequence). CDR3: CASSPRPNTDTQYF. DNA for the CDR3: TGTGCCAGCAGTCCACGACCAAACACAGATACGCAGTATTTT.

This chain connects TRBV11-1 to TRBJ2-3; TRBD1 might be the D (5 bases). Trimming removed 5 bases from V and 0 bases from J, with 12 bases in between. Germline lookup yields CDR1 SGHAT and CDR2 FQDESV (reference sequence). The CDR3 length is 15 residues. CDR3 in DNA: TGTGCCAGCAGCGCTGGACAATCTAGCACAGATACGCAGTATTTT. Amino acid sequence: CASSAGQSSTDTQYF.

The chain employs TRBV6-5 and TRBJ1-1; maybe TRBD1 (6 bases). This CDR3 is 12 amino acids long. The V end was cut by 6 bases, the J end by 11 bases, with 16 bases between. Germline CDR1 and CDR2: MNHEY and SVGAGI. The DNA of the CDR3 is TGTGCCAGCAGCCTGGGGGGGACAACCGCTTTCTTT. This translates into CASSLGGTTAFF.

The chain joins TRBV27 to TRBJ2-1; 7 bases are shared with TRBD1. V shed 3 bases, J shed 4 bases, and the junction held 9 bases outside the gene matches. The CDR3 sequence is 16 residues long. The germline V gene has CDR1 MNHEY and CDR2 SMNVEV (reference sequence). CDR3 DNA: TGTGCCAGCAGTTTGCTGACAGGGATAGGGTACAATGAGCAGTTCTTC. Translating it yields CASSLLTGIGYNEQFF.

The genes are TRBV9 and TRBJ2-7; the D is unclear. The CDR3 sequence is 14 residues long. Trimming took 3 bases from V and 4 from J, leaving 14 bases between them. The germline V gene has CDR1 SGDLS and CDR2 YYNGEE. Here the CDR3 reads CASSGEFPPYEQYF. CDR3 coding DNA: TGTGCCAGCAGCGGTGAATTCCCCCCTTACGAGCAGTACTTC. Drawing the rest from reference TRBV9 and TRBJ2-7, the complete variable domain is DSGVTQTPKHLITATGQRVTLRCSPRSGDLSVYWYQQSLDQGLQFLIQYYNGEERAKGNILERFSAQQFPDLHSELNLSSLELGDSALYFCASSGEFPPYEQYFGPGTRLTVT.

This clone has a single count. The CDR3 DNA reads as TGTGCCAGCAGTTTGCTGGGACGTCTGAAGTCAGATACGCAGTATTTT. Amino acids: CASSLLGRLKSDTQYF. The chain carries TRBV27 and TRBJ2-3, with D possibly called TRBD1 or TRBD2 (5 bases each). Between the trimmed V and J ends, which lost 3 bases and 4 bases, there was a span of 17 bases. CDR3 length: 16 residues. Germline CDR1 and CDR2: MNHEY and SMNVEV (reference sequence).

V is TRBV28 and J is TRBJ2-2; D unresolved. Trimming pared 6 bases from V and 7 bases from J, leaving 9 bases between. The CDR3 has 12 residues. Germline V lookup: CDR1 MDHEN, CDR2 SYDVKM. CDR3 nucleotides: TGTGCCAGCAGCCGCAACGGCGGGGAGCTGTTTTTT. It codes for CASSRNGGELFF.

The table lists this clone with a few counts. The V gene is TRBV6-5, the J gene TRBJ1-6; D perhaps matches TRBD1 (6 bases). The ends were cut back, 8 bases at V and 3 bases at J, with 14 bases in the middle. This CDR3 is 15 amino acids long. The germline V gene has CDR1 MNHEY and CDR2 SVGAGI. The CDR3 loop reads CASEQGAVYNSPLHF. In nucleotides, the CDR3 is TGTGCCAGCGAACAGGGAGCGGTCTATAATTCACCCCTCCACTTT.

This chain joins TRBV19 and TRBJ1-5; 10 bases fit TRBD1. The germline CDR1 and CDR2 sequences are LNHDA and SQIVND (reference sequence). The CDR3 is 14 amino acids. After removal of 9 bases from V and 9 bases from J, the junction contained 11 bases not matched to a gene. CDR3 DNA: TGTGCCAGCAGGAGGGCGGGACAGGGGACGCCCCAGCATTTT. It is translated as CASRRAGQGTPQHF.

This chain connects TRBV7-7 to TRBJ2-2; either TRBD1 or TRBD2 may fit D (5 bases each). The V and J ends lost 4 bases and 2 bases respectively, with 8 bases between them. Germline CDR1 and CDR2: SSHAT and FNYEAQ (reference sequence). CDR3 size: 14 residues. The CDR3 bases are TGTGCCAGCAGCTCGGGACCCAACACCGGGGAGCTGTTTTTT. Its translation: CASSSGPNTGELFF.